This TCR beta chain was captured by sequencing in a study of OX40 agonist ivuxolimab in advanced cancers. About the research overall: Dose-escalation subjects each had hepatocellular carcinoma, melanoma, renal cell or head and neck cancer. General study points: Part of the nonresponder group also had normalized T-cell clonal expansion that was low.

As for this clone: The antigen is not known.

Blood sampling took place at baseline, cycle 4 day 1, and cycle 7 day 1. This CDR3 spans 15 amino acids. V lost 6 bases, J lost 1 base, and 12 bases lay in between. Germline V gene data show CDR1 as MNHEY and CDR2 as SVGAGI. Clones were sequenced by immunoSEQ multiplex PCR, and TCRdb holds only the in-frame ones, with some missing. This sample carries tens of thousands of clones, 70% to 90% of them seen once, and the ten largest clones take 0.4% to 0.55%. The rearrangement joins TRBV6-5 to TRBJ2-2; TRBD1 is a possible D gene (6 bases). The TCR was taken from an adult with an advanced solid tumor such as melanoma, head and neck, liver or kidney cancer. The starting material was CD4+ or CD8+ T cells sorted from blood, obtained in a trial of the OX40 agonist ivuxolimab. In DNA, the CDR3 is TGTGCCAGCAGGGCTCCACAGGGGAACACCGGGGAGCTGTTTTTT. Translating it yields CASRAPQGNTGELFF.